This passage covers 17 T cell receptor beta chains from one sample sequenced in a study of shared clonotypes between healthy human individuals. Assay: immunoSEQ multiplex PCR; the TCRdb copy retains only in-frame clones and omits some. Found here are approximately 87,000 clones, about 65% of them singletons; the top ten hold over 50%. The source material was memory CD8+ T cells sorted from blood. Sample subset: CD45RO+ cells pooled with CCR7-negative TemRA cells. These receptor sequences come from a man aged 25-45 years in good health.

V gene TRBV16 combines with J gene TRBJ2-5, with 8 bases lining up with TRBD2. J was trimmed by 5 bases and V by 4 bases; bases with no gene match: 12. CDR3 length: 16 residues. Germline V gene sequence: CDR1 KGHSY, CDR2 FQNENV. The CDR3 nucleotides are TGTGCCAGCAGCCCAAAAAGAGCGGGAGTCGGGGAGACCCAGTACTTC. Protein product: CASSPKRAGVGETQYF.

This clone was found a few times. The rearrangement uses TRBV5-1 and TRBJ2-5, with 10 bases identical to TRBD2. The CDR3 is 17 amino acids. J gave up 5 bases and V 1 base, and 11 bases lay outside the gene matches. From germline, CDR1 is SGHRS and CDR2 YFSETQ. This CDR3 is CASSLRSLAGALETQYF. The CDR3 DNA is TGCGCCAGCAGCTTGAGATCGCTAGCGGGAGCCTTGGAGACCCAGTACTTC.

V and J are TRBV2 and TRBJ2-1; D is possibly TRBD1 or TRBD2 (5 bases each). Germline lookup yields CDR1 SNHLY and CDR2 FYNNEI. The CDR3 is made up of 14 amino acids. The germline V and J ends were trimmed by 6 bases and 8 bases, with 17 bases remaining between them. DNA for the CDR3: TGTGCCAGCAGCCCCGGGACCCCGAGGGATGAGCAGTTCTTC. Its protein product is CASSPGTPRDEQFF.

The J gene is TRBJ1-1, the V gene TRBV29-1; D might be TRBD1 (6 bases). The CDR3 runs to 13 residues. Trimming shortened V by 7 bases and J by 3 bases, and 15 bases separated the two germline ends. Germline V gene lookup returns CDR1 SQVTM and CDR2 ANQGSEA. CDR3 nucleotides: TGCAGCGGGAAGGGGGGAGATCACACTGAAGCTTTCTTT. Residues: CSGKGGDHTEAFF.

The J gene is TRBJ2-1, the V gene TRBV29-1; 8 bases agree with TRBD2. The CDR3 has 13 amino acids. Germline V gene sequence: CDR1 SQVTM, CDR2 ANQGSEA. J gave up 3 bases and V 5 bases, and 3 bases lay outside the gene matches. The CDR3 DNA follows: TGCAGCGTTCCAGCGGGAGACTACAATGAGCAGTTCTTC. This translates into CSVPAGDYNEQFF.

The sample holds one count of this clone. This chain joins TRBV10-3 and TRBJ2-7; 11 positions agree with TRBD2. With 1 base clipped from V and 5 bases from J, the junction kept 10 bases outside the gene matches. The CDR3 spans 17 residues. Germline V gives CDR1 ENHRY, CDR2 SYGVKD. DNA of the CDR3: TGTGCCATCAGTGAGTATTTACTAGCGGGAGAGAGAAACGAGCAGTACTTC. Translated, it gives CAISEYLLAGERNEQYF.

The sample holds many counts of this clone. V and J are TRBV11-2 and TRBJ2-1; TRBD2 might be the D (6 bases). Germline values: CDR1 SGHAT, CDR2 FQNNGV. The CDR3 contains 18 residues. The germline V and J ends were trimmed by 2 bases and 4 bases, with 21 bases remaining between them. The CDR3 loop is CASSLSALAGWSYNEQFF. The CDR3 region has the DNA TGTGCCAGCAGCTTATCCGCTCTGGCGGGATGGTCGTACAATGAGCAGTTCTTC.

Concerning this clone itself: A read error may produce the germline difference seen at one junction end. The J gene is TRBJ2-5, the V gene TRBV7-7; either TRBD1 or TRBD2 may supply D (6 bases each). CDR3 length: 15 residues. Germline V gene sequence: CDR1 SSHAT, CDR2 FNYEAQ (reference sequence). The CDR3 nucleotides are TGTGCTAGCAGCTTAGGGGGGAGTAGCGACGAGACCCAGTACTTC. It yields the protein CASSLGGSSDETQYF.

The genes are TRBV25-1 and TRBJ2-7; TRBD2 might be the D (6 bases). The CDR3 is 15 amino acids. Per the germline V gene, CDR1 is MGHDK and CDR2 is SYGVNS. Deletions cut 2 bases from V and 9 bases from J, with 20 bases between. The CDR3 region has the DNA TGTGCCAGCAGTGAACGAACCTTGCTCGGGGAGGTGCAGTACTTC. Residues: CASSERTLLGEVQYF.

The chain recombines TRBV10-3 with TRBJ2-3; 10 bases fit TRBD2. The V and J ends lost 6 bases and 0 bases, in that order; junction bases with no gene match: 3. Germline V gene sequence: CDR1 ENHRY, CDR2 SYGVKD. The length of the CDR3 is 15 residues. The CDR3 here is CAISGLADSTDTQYF. CDR3 coding DNA: TGTGCCATCAGCGGACTAGCGGATAGCACAGATACGCAGTATTTT.

The table lists this clone with a few counts. Compared with germline, one end of the junction differs, possibly owing to a read error. V gene TRBV27 combines with J gene TRBJ2-7; either TRBD1 or TRBD2 may supply D (5 bases each). Germline loops: CDR1 MNHEY, CDR2 SMNVEV (reference sequence). The CDR3 has 13 residues. This CDR3 is CASSLYPGPPSHF. The CDR3 coding sequence is TGTGCCAGCAGTTTATACCCGGGGCCACCAAGCCACTTC.

There are many counts of this clone. The chain has TRBV7-6 and TRBJ2-1; 8 positions match TRBD1. From germline, CDR1 is SGHVS and CDR2 FNYEAQ. This CDR3 has 16 residues. Trimming took 4 bases from V and 6 from J; bases not matched to a gene: 11. In nucleotides, the CDR3 is TGTGCCAGCAGCTCCCAAGGACAGGGAGTATCCAATGAGCAGTTCTTC. It encodes CASSSQGQGVSNEQFF.

CDR3 nucleotide sequence: TGTGCCAGCAGCTTAGCGGCCGTTGTCTTTGGAAACACCATATATTTT. It yields the protein CASSLAAVVFGNTIYF. The chain recombines TRBV7-6 with TRBJ1-3; no reliable D call. V was pared by 0 bases and J by 3 bases, with 12 bases between. Germline CDR1 SGHVS, CDR2 FNYEAQ. The CDR3 is 16 amino acids.

This chain uses TRBV9 with TRBJ2-1; 10 bases match TRBD2. This CDR3 region has 18 residues. J lost 9 bases, V lost 3 bases, and 18 bases had no gene match. The V gene's germline CDR1 is SGDLS and CDR2 YYNGEE. DNA of the CDR3: TGTGCCAGCAGCGGGGCCCCAGCCTTAGCGGGAGGTCGGGGTGAGCAGTTCTTC. It codes for CASSGAPALAGGRGEQFF.

The V and J genes are TRBV6-5 and TRBJ2-7, with 7 bases lining up with TRBD1. The germline V gene encodes CDR1 MNHEY and CDR2 SVGAGI. This CDR3 is built from 15 residues. J was trimmed by 0 bases and V by 1 base; bases with no gene match: 3. CDR3 DNA sequence: TGTGCCAGCAGTTACTTGACAGGGAGCTCCTACGAGCAGTACTTC. It specifies CASSYLTGSSYEQYF.

The chain combines TRBV28 with TRBJ1-1; D is ambiguous. V was cut by 2 bases and J by 11 bases, with 15 bases left in between. The CDR3 extends over 13 amino acids. Germline-derived CDR1 and CDR2 are MDHEN and SYDVKM. CDR3 in DNA: TGTGCCAGCAGTTTAGGTACAGTAATTCCGGCTTTCTTT. This codes for CASSLGTVIPAFF.

This clone was observed once. J is TRBJ2-7 and V is TRBV4-3; 11 nucleotides line up with TRBD2. The V gene's germline CDR1 is LGHNA and CDR2 YSLEER. The CDR3 extends over 17 amino acids. After removal of 0 bases from V and 0 bases from J, the junction contained 4 bases not matched to a gene. CDR3 in amino acids: CASSQDNSGRASYEQYF. CDR3 DNA sequence: TGCGCCAGCAGCCAAGACAATAGCGGGAGGGCCTCCTACGAGCAGTACTTC.